This is a list of T cell receptor beta chains from one sample in a study of identical twins. TCRdb processed the 5' RACE reads anew with MiXCR; each CDR3 protein has one entry. The sample records about 690,000 distinct CDR3 sequences, roughly 6% being singletons. Sequenced sample: naive T cells sorted from blood. Receptors originate from a man between 18 and 29 years old in good health. CDR3s include the opening cysteine and the closing phenylalanine or tryptophan. The D gene is left open where the match is weak. Clone size appears in some rows only: once, few, many, or a class for an expanded clone.

TRBJ2-1	many	TRBD2	TRBV12-3/TRBV12-4	TGTGCCAGCAGGGTGGATAGCGGGATGAATGAGCAGTTCTTC	CASRVDSGMNEQFF
TRBJ2-1	NA	TRBD2	TRBV24-1	TGTGCCACCAGTGACTCTAGCGGCACTATCTCCTACAATGAGCAGTTCTTC	CATSDSSGTISYNEQFF
TRBJ1-2	NA	NA	TRBV30	TGTGCCTGGAGTGTGGGCAGGGATGATGGCTACACCTTC	CAWSVGRDDGYTF
TRBJ1-5	NA	NA	TRBV15	TGTGCCACCAGCAGGGGAAGGGGTATGCAGCCCCAGCATTTT	CATSRGRGMQPQHF
TRBJ1-2	few	NA	TRBV3-1	TGTGCCAGCAGCCAAGCCGGGACGGAAAACTATGGCTACACCTTC	CASSQAGTENYGYTF
TRBJ2-2	many	TRBD2	TRBV5-5	TGTGCCAGCAGACCCAGCGGGGTAAACACCGGGGAGCTGTTTTTT	CASRPSGVNTGELFF
TRBJ2-5	few	NA	TRBV2	TGTGCCAGCAGCGCCCGGGACGGACAGTACTTC	CASSARDGQYF
TRBJ2-5	few	NA	TRBV20-1	TGCAGTGCTAGCCACCTGGCGGACCAAGAGACCCAGTACTTC	CSASHLADQETQYF
TRBJ2-7	few	NA	TRBV7-6	TGTGCCAGCAGCTCCGGGACCCTATACGAGCAGTACTTC	CASSSGTLYEQYF
TRBJ2-1	many	NA	TRBV11-2	TGTGCCAGCAGCTCGCACAGTATTATGGACAATGAGCAGTTCTTC	CASSSHSIMDNEQFF
TRBJ2-7	few	NA	TRBV15	TGTGCCACCAGCACCAATCCCCAGGGTGCAGAGCAGTACTTC	CATSTNPQGAEQYF
TRBJ2-1	few	TRBD2	TRBV10-3	TGTGCCATCAGTGGGGGGCTCGTAGGACTAGCAGACTACAATGAGCAGTTCTTC	CAISGGLVGLADYNEQFF
TRBJ1-3	few	NA	TRBV12-3/TRBV12-4	TGTGCCAGCAGGGGGCGCGGGGGCCAACAGGGAGAAAGAGGAAACACCATATATTTT	CASRGRGGQQGERGNTIYF
TRBJ2-3	NA	TRBD2	TRBV27	TGTGCCAGCAGTCCTATAGGGGCTAGCGGGAGGGGCGATACGCAGTATTTT	CASSPIGASGRGDTQYF
TRBJ1-6	many	NA	TRBV5-1	TGCGCCAGCAGCTTGGCCAAGGTGGATTCACCCCTCCACTTT	CASSLAKVDSPLHF
TRBJ2-7	NA	TRBD1	TRBV3-1	TGTGCCAGCAGCCAGACCTCCCCCGACAGGGGGCAAAGTCTCTACGAGCAGTACTTC	CASSQTSPDRGQSLYEQYF
TRBJ2-6	many	NA	TRBV10-3	TGTGCCGGAGGGGTTGCTGGGGCCAACGTCCTGACTTTC	CAGGVAGANVLTF
TRBJ2-1	few	TRBD2	TRBV7-9	TGTGCCAGCAGTTTGGGACTAGAGGACAATGAGCAGTTCTTC	CASSLGLEDNEQFF
TRBJ2-7	few	TRBD2	TRBV9	TGTGCCAGCAGCGGGTCGACTAGCGCGACCTACGAGCAGTACTTC	CASSGSTSATYEQYF
TRBJ2-3	many	NA	TRBV24-1	TGTGCCACCAGTGATGGGCTGGATACGCAGTATTTT	CATSDGLDTQYF
TRBJ2-1	few	NA	TRBV5-1	TGCGCCAGCAGCTTGGATGTCTCCTACAATGAGCAGTTCTTC	CASSLDVSYNEQFF
TRBJ2-2	many	NA	TRBV29-1	TGCAGCGTCCAAGGGATAGGCACCGGGGAGCTGTTTTTT	CSVQGIGTGELFF
TRBJ2-2	few	NA	TRBV6-5	TGTGCCAGCAGTTCGAGGGGGCGGGGCACCGGGGAGCTGTTTTTT	CASSSRGRGTGELFF
TRBJ1-1	many	NA	TRBV20-1	TGCAGTGCCGCAGGGTTGCTGGGCACTGAAGCTTTCTTT	CSAAGLLGTEAFF
TRBJ2-3	many	NA	TRBV20-1	TGCAGTGCCATTAGGCGACTTGGGGACACGAATACGCAGTATTTT	CSAIRRLGDTNTQYF
TRBJ1-1	NA	TRBD1	TRBV7-9	TGTGCCAGCAGCTTGGGGGGACAGGGGGTGAACACTGAAGCTTTCTTT	CASSLGGQGVNTEAFF
TRBJ2-2	NA	TRBD2	TRBV27	TGTGCCAGCAGTTTAGTAGCGGGAAGGGTCGTGGAGCTGTTTTTT	CASSLVAGRVVELFF
TRBJ2-1	many	NA	TRBV7-9	TGTGCCAGCAGCTTTTCCCAGGGGACCTACAATGAGCAGTTCTTC	CASSFSQGTYNEQFF
TRBJ2-1	many	NA	TRBV28	TGTGCCAGCAGTTTGGATGTTGGTGAGCAGTTCTTC	CASSLDVGEQFF
TRBJ1-6	few	TRBD1	TRBV6-1	TGTGCCAGCAGTGACCCAGGGGGAGAGGATTCACCCCTCCACTTT	CASSDPGGEDSPLHF
TRBJ2-3	NA	NA	TRBV4-2	TGTGCCAGCGGTTCAACAGGGCGCACAGATACGCAGTATTTT	CASGSTGRTDTQYF
TRBJ2-4	few	TRBD2	TRBV12-3/TRBV12-4	TGTGCCAGCAGGCCGACCGGGACTAGCAGTCTAGCCAAAAACATTCAGTACTTC	CASRPTGTSSLAKNIQYF
TRBJ2-1	many	TRBD2	TRBV29-1	TGCAGCGTTGATGGGACTAGCGGGACGAATGAGCAGTTCTTC	CSVDGTSGTNEQFF
TRBJ1-1	many	NA	TRBV9	TGTGCCAGCAGCGTAGTGGGGGACACTGAAGCTTTCTTT	CASSVVGDTEAFF
TRBJ2-5	NA	NA	TRBV9	TGTGCCAGCAGCTTCAACGAGGGGGACTATCAAGAGACCCAGTACTTC	CASSFNEGDYQETQYF
TRBJ2-1	NA	TRBD1	TRBV7-2	TGTGCCAGCAGCCATGGACAGGGTAGCGATGAGCAGTTCTTC	CASSHGQGSDEQFF
TRBJ2-1	many	TRBD2	TRBV11-1	TGTGCCAGCAGCTTAGTAGGGACTAGCGGCAATGAGCAGTTCTTC	CASSLVGTSGNEQFF